Shown below are 6 T cell receptor beta chains from a single sample sequenced in a study of T cell responses to AZD1222 COVID-19 vaccine. Data came from immunoSEQ multiplex PCR; TCRdb stores just in-frame clones and leaves some out. The sample includes 50,000 to 65,000 clones, 86% of them seen just once. The source was peripheral blood, collected 28 days after the second AZD1222 dose. The receptors come from an adult who received the AZD1222 COVID-19 vaccine.

The chain recombines TRBV5-1 with TRBJ1-2, with a weak D call TRBD1 (5 bases). V lost 4 bases and J 5 bases, leaving 18 bases between the germline ends. There are 15 residues in the CDR3. Per the germline V gene, CDR1 is SGHRS and CDR2 is YFSETQ. As DNA, the CDR3 is TGCGCCAGCAGCCCAGGGACGGCCGACGGGTATGGCTACACCTTC. Translated: CASSPGTADGYGYTF.

V gene TRBV5-1 combines with J gene TRBJ2-7; D ambiguous. Trimming shortened V by 2 bases and J by 0 bases, and 9 bases separated the two germline ends. This CDR3 has 14 amino acids. CDR1 SGHRS and CDR2 YFSETQ come from the germline V gene. Written as DNA, the CDR3 is TGCGCCAGCAGCTTCGACACCTACTCCTACGAGCAGTACTTC. Amino acids: CASSFDTYSYEQYF. The whole variable domain, filled in from reference TRBV5-1 and TRBJ2-7, reads KAGVTQTPRYLIKTRGQQVTLSCSPISGHRSVSWYQQTPGQGLQFLFEYFSETQRNKGNFPGRFSGRQFSNSRSEMNVSTLELGDSALYLCASSFDTYSYEQYFGPGTRLTVT.

The genes are TRBV19 and TRBJ1-4; D is uncertain. Trimming removed 7 bases at V and 0 bases at J, with 9 bases between. The CDR3 totals 14 residues. Per germline, CDR1 LNHDA and CDR2 SQIVND (reference sequence). The CDR3 bases are TGTGCCAGTAAGGACCGCGCAACTAATGAAAAACTGTTTTTT. Its protein is CASKDRATNEKLFF.

This chain uses TRBV28 with TRBJ1-6, with D possibly TRBD1 on 5 matching bases. Trimming took 6 bases from V and 10 from J, leaving 19 bases between them. The CDR3 has 15 residues. Germline CDR1 MDHEN, CDR2 SYDVKM. The CDR3 here is CASRRTFTGGSPLHF. CDR3 DNA sequence: TGTGCCAGCAGACGTACATTTACGGGGGGATCACCCCTCCACTTT.

The chain is built from TRBV28 and TRBJ2-7; no clear D gene. Trimming took 6 bases from V and 5 from J, leaving 8 bases between them. This CDR3 has 11 residues. Germline CDR1 reads MDHEN; CDR2 reads SYDVKM. The CDR3, as DNA: TGTGCCAGCAGCCAACTTAACGAGCAGTACTTC. It translates to CASSQLNEQYF.

The chain combines TRBV7-2 with TRBJ1-2, with a weak D call TRBD1 (5 bases). Trimming left V 1 base short and J 4 bases short, with 13 bases between. The germline V gene has CDR1 SGHTA and CDR2 FQGNSA. The CDR3 runs to 15 residues. DNA of the CDR3: TGTGCCAGCAGCTTAGGGGTACAGGCGATCTATGGCTACACCTTC. Its translation: CASSLGVQAIYGYTF.